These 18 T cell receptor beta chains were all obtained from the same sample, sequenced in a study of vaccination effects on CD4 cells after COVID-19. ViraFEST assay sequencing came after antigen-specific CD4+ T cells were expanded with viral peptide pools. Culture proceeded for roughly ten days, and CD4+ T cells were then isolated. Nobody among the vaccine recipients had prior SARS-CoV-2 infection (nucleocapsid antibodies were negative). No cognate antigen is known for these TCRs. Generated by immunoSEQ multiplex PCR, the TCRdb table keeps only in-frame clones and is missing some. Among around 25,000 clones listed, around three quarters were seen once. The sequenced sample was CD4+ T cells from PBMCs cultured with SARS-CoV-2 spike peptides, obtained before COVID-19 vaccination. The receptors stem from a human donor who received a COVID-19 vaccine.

The CDR3 reads CASSLGGFLSNQPQHF. The CDR3 bases are TGTGCCAGCAGTTTAGGAGGGTTCCTTAGCAATCAGCCCCAGCATTTT. This chain connects TRBV27 to TRBJ1-5; D unresolved. The germline V gene encodes CDR1 MNHEY and CDR2 SMNVEV (reference sequence). This CDR3 spans 16 amino acids. Trimming took 2 bases from V and 0 from J, leaving 11 bases between them.

As DNA, the CDR3 is TGTGCCAGCAGCCCTAGCACAGATACGCAGTATTTT. Translation: CASSPSTDTQYF. V and J are TRBV5-4 and TRBJ2-3; the D is unclear. Per germline, CDR1 SGHNT and CDR2 YYREEE (reference sequence). Trimming pared 4 bases from V and 0 bases from J, leaving 3 bases between. This CDR3 is built from 12 residues.

Here the CDR3 DNA reads TGCAGCGCTACGACAGGGTCATCAGAGACCCAGTACTTC. Its translation is CSATTGSSETQYF. The chain combines TRBV29-1 with TRBJ2-5, with 7 nucleotides matching TRBD1. V lost 7 bases and J lost 4; bases outside the gene matches: 9. The CDR3 totals 13 residues. Germline V gene data show CDR1 as SQVTM and CDR2 as ANQGSEA.

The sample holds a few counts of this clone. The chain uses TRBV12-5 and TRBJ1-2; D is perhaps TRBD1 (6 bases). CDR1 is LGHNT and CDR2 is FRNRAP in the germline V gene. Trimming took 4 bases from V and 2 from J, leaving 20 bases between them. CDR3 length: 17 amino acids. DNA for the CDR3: TGTGCTAGTGGTTATCGGGACATGGGAAGGTCGAACTATGGCTACACCTTC. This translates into CASGYRDMGRSNYGYTF.

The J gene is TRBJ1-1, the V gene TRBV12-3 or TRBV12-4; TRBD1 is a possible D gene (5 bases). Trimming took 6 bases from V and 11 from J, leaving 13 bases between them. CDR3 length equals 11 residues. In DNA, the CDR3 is TGTGCCAGCAGCCGGCCGGGGGGGGCTTTCTTT. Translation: CASSRPGGAFF.

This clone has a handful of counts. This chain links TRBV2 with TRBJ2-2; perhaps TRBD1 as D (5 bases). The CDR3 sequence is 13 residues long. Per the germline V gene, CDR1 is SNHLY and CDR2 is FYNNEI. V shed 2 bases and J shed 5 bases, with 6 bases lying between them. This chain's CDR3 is CASSEQGTGELFF. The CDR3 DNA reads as TGTGCCAGCAGTGAACAGGGAACCGGGGAGCTGTTTTTT.

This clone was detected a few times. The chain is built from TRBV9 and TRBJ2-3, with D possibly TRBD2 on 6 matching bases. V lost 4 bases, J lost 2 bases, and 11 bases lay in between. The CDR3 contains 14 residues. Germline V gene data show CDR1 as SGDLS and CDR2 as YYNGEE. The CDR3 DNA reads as TGTGCCAGCAGCCTGCGGGACTCCACAGATACGCAGTATTTT. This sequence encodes CASSLRDSTDTQYF.

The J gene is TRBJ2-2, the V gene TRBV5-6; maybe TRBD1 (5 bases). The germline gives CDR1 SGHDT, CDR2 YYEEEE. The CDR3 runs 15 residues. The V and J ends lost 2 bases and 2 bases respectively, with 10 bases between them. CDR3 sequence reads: CASSFRQINTGELFF. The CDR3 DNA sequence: TGTGCCAGCAGCTTCAGACAGATAAACACCGGGGAGCTGTTTTTT.

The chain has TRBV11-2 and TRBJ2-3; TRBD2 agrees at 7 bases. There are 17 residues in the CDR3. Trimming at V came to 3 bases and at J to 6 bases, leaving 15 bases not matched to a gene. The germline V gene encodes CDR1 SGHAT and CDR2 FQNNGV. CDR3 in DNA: TGTGCCAGCAGCTTTTTAGCTGCGGCGGGGGTATACGATACGCAGTATTTT. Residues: CASSFLAAAGVYDTQYF.

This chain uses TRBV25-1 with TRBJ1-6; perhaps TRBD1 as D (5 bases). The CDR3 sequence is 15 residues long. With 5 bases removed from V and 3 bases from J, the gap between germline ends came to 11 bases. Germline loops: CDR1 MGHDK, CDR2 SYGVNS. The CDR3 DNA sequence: TGTGCCAGCAGTCAGACAGCCGTCTATAATTCACCCCTCCACTTT. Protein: CASSQTAVYNSPLHF.

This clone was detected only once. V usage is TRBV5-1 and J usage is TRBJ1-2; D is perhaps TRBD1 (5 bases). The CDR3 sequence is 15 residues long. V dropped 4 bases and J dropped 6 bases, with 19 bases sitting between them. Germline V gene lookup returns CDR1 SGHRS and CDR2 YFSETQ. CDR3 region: CASSQPSRAADGYTF. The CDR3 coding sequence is TGCGCCAGCAGCCAACCGAGCAGGGCCGCAGATGGCTACACCTTC.

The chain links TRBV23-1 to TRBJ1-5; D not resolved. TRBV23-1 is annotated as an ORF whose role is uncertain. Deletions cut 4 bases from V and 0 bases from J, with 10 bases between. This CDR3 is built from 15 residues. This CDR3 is CASSPRTFSNQPQHF. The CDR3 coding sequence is TGCGCCAGCAGTCCTCGGACTTTTAGCAATCAGCCCCAGCATTTT.

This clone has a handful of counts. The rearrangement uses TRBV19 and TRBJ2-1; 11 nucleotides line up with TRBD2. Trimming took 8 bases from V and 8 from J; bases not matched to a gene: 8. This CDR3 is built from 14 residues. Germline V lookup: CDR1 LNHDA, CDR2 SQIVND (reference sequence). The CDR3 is CASRRLAGFDEQFF. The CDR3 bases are TGTGCCAGTCGCCGACTAGCGGGATTCGATGAGCAGTTCTTC.

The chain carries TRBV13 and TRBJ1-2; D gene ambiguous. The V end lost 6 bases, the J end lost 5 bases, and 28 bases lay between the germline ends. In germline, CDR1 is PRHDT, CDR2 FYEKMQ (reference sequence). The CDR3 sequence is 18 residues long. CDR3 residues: CASRLERERATGYYGYTF. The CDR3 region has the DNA TGTGCCAGCAGACTCGAACGGGAAAGGGCCACGGGCTATTATGGCTACACCTTC.

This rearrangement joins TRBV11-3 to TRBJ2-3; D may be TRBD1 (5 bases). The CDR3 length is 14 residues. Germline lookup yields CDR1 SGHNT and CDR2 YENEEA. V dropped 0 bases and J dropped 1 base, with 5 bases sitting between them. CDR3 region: CASSLDRGTDTQYF. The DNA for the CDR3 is TGTGCCAGCAGCTTAGACAGGGGCACAGATACGCAGTATTTT.

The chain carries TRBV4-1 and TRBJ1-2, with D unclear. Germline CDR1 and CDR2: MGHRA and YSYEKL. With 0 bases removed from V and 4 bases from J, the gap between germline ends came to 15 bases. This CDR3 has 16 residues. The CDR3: CASSQDPGPSSYGYTF. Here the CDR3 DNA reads TGCGCCAGCAGCCAAGATCCGGGTCCATCTTCCTATGGCTACACCTTC.

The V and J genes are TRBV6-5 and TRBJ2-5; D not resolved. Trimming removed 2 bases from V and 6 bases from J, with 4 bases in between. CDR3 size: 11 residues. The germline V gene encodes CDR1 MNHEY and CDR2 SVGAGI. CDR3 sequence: CASSYMKTQYF. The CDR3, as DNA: TGTGCCAGCAGTTACATGAAGACCCAGTACTTC.

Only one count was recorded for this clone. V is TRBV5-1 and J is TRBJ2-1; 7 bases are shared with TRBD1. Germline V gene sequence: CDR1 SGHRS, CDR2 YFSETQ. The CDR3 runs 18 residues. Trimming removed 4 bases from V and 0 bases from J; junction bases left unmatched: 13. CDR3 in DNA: TGCGCCAGCAGCCAGGAAATAACACAGGGGAGCTCCTACAATGAGCAGTTCTTC. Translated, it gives CASSQEITQGSSYNEQFF.